One sample yielded the 17 T cell receptor beta chains listed below, sequenced in a study of T cells in localized non-small cell lung cancer. The repertoire was sequenced with immunoSEQ multiplex PCR; TCRdb's copy has only in-frame clones and lacks some. The table has approximately 61,000 clones, more than 80% seen once. The sample consisted of peripheral blood, taken before any cancer treatment. All receptors derive from a woman aged 35 to 70 with stage I lung adenocarcinoma.

In this sample, this clone turned up once. The V call is TRBV6-1, the J call TRBJ1-4; the match to TRBD1 covers 9 bases. This CDR3 comprises 14 residues. With V trimmed by 5 bases and J by 7 bases, 5 bases remained unmatched. Germline loops: CDR1 MNHNS, CDR2 SASEGT. The CDR3 loop reads CASSLDRGGEKLFF. CDR3 bases: TGTGCCAGCAGTCTGGACAGGGGAGGTGAAAAACTGTTTTTT.

This clone was detected once. The chain has TRBV7-2 and TRBJ1-1; D ambiguous. CDR3 size: 12 residues. V lost 4 bases and J 1 base, leaving 4 bases between the germline ends. CDR1 is SGHTA, CDR2 FQGNSA, per germline. The CDR3 spells CASSSANTEAFF. CDR3 in DNA: TGTGCCAGCAGCTCCGCGAACACTGAAGCTTTCTTT.

The chain has TRBV27 and TRBJ1-1, with TRBD1 identical over 7 bases. Trimming at V came to 5 bases and at J to 0 bases, leaving 6 bases not matched to a gene. The CDR3 totals 15 residues. CDR1 is MNHEY, CDR2 SMNVEV, per germline (reference sequence). CDR3 region: CASSPRGTVNTEAFF. The CDR3 coding sequence is TGTGCCAGCAGTCCCAGAGGGACAGTGAACACTGAAGCTTTCTTT.

CDR3 residues: CAWRMGSVSNTQYF. The CDR3 region has the DNA TGTGCCTGGAGGATGGGATCAGTCTCGAATACGCAGTATTTT. The rearrangement uses TRBV30 and TRBJ2-3; D ambiguous. This CDR3 has 14 residues. V was shortened by 3 bases and J by 7 bases, with 17 bases between the two germline ends. Per germline, CDR1 GTSNPN and CDR2 SVGIG (reference sequence).

The chain links TRBV19 to TRBJ1-1, with 7 bases lining up with TRBD1. V dropped 3 bases and J dropped 7; count of bases not matched to a gene: 5. The CDR3 totals 13 residues. CDR1 is LNHDA, CDR2 SQIVND, per germline (reference sequence). Here the CDR3 reads CASSMAGTDEAFF. In DNA form, the CDR3 reads TGTGCCAGTAGTATGGCCGGGACAGATGAAGCTTTCTTT.

This rearrangement joins TRBV7-8 to TRBJ1-5; D remains ambiguous. Germline assignment: CDR1 SGHVS and CDR2 FQNEAQ. Trimming took 2 bases from V and 0 from J, leaving 5 bases between them. The CDR3 contains 14 residues. DNA for the CDR3: TGTGCCAGCAGCTTACAGATTAGCAATCAGCCCCAGCATTTT. Protein product: CASSLQISNQPQHF.

The chain links TRBV12-2 to TRBJ2-5; the table's D call TRBD2 went unverified against the DNA. TRBV12-2 is listed as a pseudogene. The CDR3 runs 17 residues. The CDR3 DNA reads TGTGCAAGTCGCGGAAGAGCCGAGCGGGGGGGCTGCGAGACCCAGTACTTC. Translating gives CASRGRAERGGCETQYF.

The table lists this clone with a count of one. The chain employs TRBV18 and TRBJ1-1; D uncertain. The V gene's germline CDR1 is KGHSH and CDR2 LQKENI. Trimming removed 2 bases from V and 8 bases from J, with 9 bases in between. CDR3 length equals 12 residues. CDR3 nucleotides: TGTGCCAGCTCACCAATAAGGTCCGAAGCTTTCTTT. Its translation: CASSPIRSEAFF.

V and J are TRBV5-4 and TRBJ2-3, with TRBD2 identical over 16 bases. The germline V gene has CDR1 SGHNT and CDR2 YYREEE (reference sequence). J was trimmed by 4 bases and V by 4 bases; bases with no gene match: 6. This CDR3 spans 17 amino acids. The CDR3 spells CASSPGTSGGAADTQYF. DNA of the CDR3: TGTGCCAGCAGCCCGGGGACTAGCGGGGGGGCAGCAGATACGCAGTATTTT.

Only a few counts were recorded for this clone. The V gene is TRBV4-2, the J gene TRBJ1-1, with D hard to call. V was cut by 0 bases and J by 4 bases, with 12 bases left in between. Germline CDR1 is LGHNA and CDR2 is YNFKEQ. The CDR3 spans 15 residues. CDR3 DNA: TGTGCCAGCAGCCAAGATGCGGAGTTCGGCACTGAAGCTTTCTTT. Encoded protein: CASSQDAEFGTEAFF.

This clone was seen just once. The chain links TRBV4-3 to TRBJ1-6, with TRBD1 matching 8 bases. Germline V lookup: CDR1 LGHNA, CDR2 YSLEER. V dropped 0 bases and J dropped 9; count of bases not matched to a gene: 7. The CDR3 length is 16 residues. DNA for the CDR3: TGCGCCAGCAGCCAAGAATCGGGCAGGGGGCTTTCACCCCTCCACTTT. Translated: CASSQESGRGLSPLHF.

This rearrangement joins TRBV6-5 to TRBJ2-1; TRBD2 matches at 7 bases. J was trimmed by 1 base and V by 5 bases; bases with no gene match: 5. The CDR3 runs 15 residues. CDR1 and CDR2 from the germline V gene are MNHEY and SVGAGI. DNA of the CDR3: TGTGCCAGCAGTCCTACGGGGGGATCCTACAATGAGCAGTTCTTC. Translated, it gives CASSPTGGSYNEQFF.

This clone is a singleton in its sample. The J gene is TRBJ1-3, the V gene TRBV5-4; no definite D call. Germline CDR1 SGHNT, CDR2 YYREEE (reference sequence). V lost 7 bases to trimming and J lost 0 bases, with 17 bases between them. This CDR3 contains 16 residues. The CDR3 sequence is CASGSMSESSGNTIYF. CDR3 nucleotide sequence: TGTGCCAGCGGCTCGATGAGCGAGAGCTCTGGAAACACCATATATTTT.

The V call is TRBV5-6, the J call TRBJ1-5; a weak D match, TRBD1 (6 bases). CDR3 length: 17 residues. The germline CDR1 and CDR2 sequences are SGHDT and YYEEEE. Trimming took 0 bases from V and 4 from J, leaving 17 bases between them. The DNA for the CDR3 is TGTGCCAGCAGCTTGGGGTGGTCCCAGGGGTATAATCAGCCCCAGCATTTT. Its translation: CASSLGWSQGYNQPQHF.

The V and J genes are TRBV28 and TRBJ1-1; D remains ambiguous. Per the germline V gene, CDR1 is MDHEN and CDR2 is SYDVKM. The germline V and J ends were trimmed by 4 bases and 5 bases, with 11 bases remaining between them. This CDR3 is 13 amino acids long. CDR3 nucleotides: TGTGCCAGCAGTTATCCCACCAGGACTGAAGCTTTCTTT. Translating it yields CASSYPTRTEAFF. The variable domain in full, with the rest retrieved from reference TRBV28 and TRBJ1-1, is DVKVTQSSRYLVKRTGEKVFLECVQDMDHENMFWYRQDPGLGLRLIYFSYDVKMKEKGDIPEGYSVSREKKERFSLILESASTNQTSMYLCASSYPTRTEAFFGQGTRLTVV.

This chain connects TRBV11-1 to TRBJ1-6, with 7 bases matching TRBD1. This CDR3 region has 15 residues. Trimming cost V 6 bases and J 0 bases; bases outside gene matches: 2. The V gene's germline CDR1 is SGHAT and CDR2 FQDESV (reference sequence). The CDR3 protein is CASSRDSSYNSPLHF. The CDR3 region has the DNA TGTGCCAGCAGTCGGGACAGCTCCTATAATTCACCCCTCCACTTT.

This clone was counted a few times. V gene TRBV2 combines with J gene TRBJ1-6; D remains ambiguous. Germline lookup yields CDR1 SNHLY and CDR2 FYNNEI. The CDR3 has 12 residues. With 4 bases removed from V and 5 bases from J, the gap between germline ends came to 3 bases. In nucleotides, the CDR3 is TGTGCCAGCAGTGCCAATAATTCACCCCTCCACTTT. Translated: CASSANNSPLHF.